One sample yielded the 32 T cell receptor beta chains listed below, sequenced in a study of cytomegalovirus exposure and HLA in healthy donors. PCR used 60 Vbeta primers and 13 Jbeta primers. Only in-frame clones appear in the TCRdb table, and some are missing; sequencing was by immunoSEQ multiplex PCR. The sample contains about 140,000 clones, approximately 82% of which appear only once. The sample taken for sequencing was PBMCs. These receptors originate from a woman in her forties in good health and CMV-seronegative.

The chain employs TRBV10-2 and TRBJ1-1; TRBD1 agrees at 8 bases. Germline values: CDR1 WSHSY, CDR2 SAAADI. V shed 5 bases, J shed 5 bases, and the junction held 4 bases outside the gene matches. The CDR3 consists of 13 residues. Written as DNA, the CDR3 is TGCGCCAGCAGTCGGACAGGGATGACTGAAGCTTTCTTT. Its translation: CASSRTGMTEAFF.

The rearrangement joins TRBV9 to TRBJ1-3; D ambiguous. From germline, CDR1 is SGDLS and CDR2 YYNGEE. The V end lost 2 bases, the J end lost 4 bases, and 7 bases lay between the germline ends. There are 13 residues in the CDR3. CDR3 DNA sequence: TGTGCCAGCAGCGTTGGGCAGGGAAACACCATATATTTT. Protein: CASSVGQGNTIYF. Based on the CDR3 plus reference TRBV9 and TRBJ1-3, the full variable domain is DSGVTQTPKHLITATGQRVTLRCSPRSGDLSVYWYQQSLDQGLQFLIQYYNGEERAKGNILERFSAQQFPDLHSELNLSSLELGDSALYFCASSVGQGNTIYFGEGSWLTVV.

The chain has TRBV6-1 and TRBJ1-2; D gene unclear. CDR3 size: 13 residues. V was clipped by 4 bases and J by 4 bases, with 10 bases between them. From germline, CDR1 is MNHNS and CDR2 SASEGT. CDR3 loop: CASSVQVLYGYTF. DNA of the CDR3: TGTGCCAGCAGTGTTCAGGTCCTCTATGGCTACACCTTC.

This rearrangement joins TRBV5-6 to TRBJ2-3, with 8 bases that match TRBD1. This CDR3 contains 17 residues. The germline V gene has CDR1 SGHDT and CDR2 YYEEEE. The trim removed 1 base at V and 7 bases at J, leaving 14 bases unmatched. The CDR3 is CASSLTIMTGAGYTQYF. The CDR3 nucleotides are TGTGCCAGCAGCTTGACCATCATGACAGGGGCGGGGTATACGCAGTATTTT. The complete variable domain, with remaining parts taken from reference TRBV5-6 and TRBJ2-3, reads DAGVTQSPTHLIKTRGQQVTLRCSPKSGHDTVSWYQQALGQGPQFIFQYYEEEERQRGNFPDRFSGHQFPNYSSELNVNALLLGDSALYLCASSLTIMTGAGYTQYFGPGTRLTVL.

The chain links TRBV28 to TRBJ2-7; 8 nucleotides agree with TRBD2. CDR3 size: 14 residues. Germline V gives CDR1 MDHEN, CDR2 SYDVKM. The V segment lost 3 bases and the J segment 2 bases; nucleotides outside the gene matches: 3. The CDR3 reads CASSFMGLAYEQYF. Here the CDR3 DNA reads TGTGCCAGCAGTTTTATGGGACTAGCCTACGAGCAGTACTTC.

V is TRBV13 and J is TRBJ2-3, with 7 bases fitting TRBD1. V trimming: 8 bases; J trimming: 0 bases; junction bases outside the gene matches: 20. This CDR3 comprises 19 residues. The V gene's germline CDR1 is PRHDT and CDR2 FYEKMQ (reference sequence). CDR3 coding DNA: TGTGCCAGCGCCTCTTTGCTGACAGGGACCTATTATAGCACAGATACGCAGTATTTT. Residues: CASASLLTGTYYSTDTQYF. The whole variable domain, remainder taken from reference TRBV13 and TRBJ2-3, is AAGVIQSPRHLIKEKRETATLKCYPIPRHDTVYWYQQGPGQDPQFLISFYEKMQSDKGSIPDRFSAQQFSDYHSELNMSSLELGDSALYFCASASLLTGTYYSTDTQYFGPGTRLTVL.

J is TRBJ2-7 and V is TRBV5-4, with 11 bases lining up with TRBD2. Germline V gene data show CDR1 as SGHNT and CDR2 as YYREEE (reference sequence). J lost 3 bases, V lost 2 bases, and 4 bases had no gene match. There are 15 residues in the CDR3. CDR3 residues: CASSLLAGDLYEQYF. CDR3 nucleotide sequence: TGTGCCAGCAGCTTACTAGCGGGAGATCTCTACGAGCAGTACTTC.

The chain uses TRBV2 and TRBJ1-3; no definite D call. Germline V gene data show CDR1 as SNHLY and CDR2 as FYNNEI. The length of the CDR3 is 16 residues. The V end was cut by 6 bases, the J end by 0 bases, with 15 bases between. The CDR3 nucleotides are TGTGCCAGCAGCCTGAAACAGTTTTACTCTGGAAACACCATATATTTT. It is translated as CASSLKQFYSGNTIYF.

This clone has a handful of counts. The chain joins TRBV28 to TRBJ1-2, with 9 bases fitting TRBD1. The CDR3 loop spans 16 amino acids. The germline V gene encodes CDR1 MDHEN and CDR2 SYDVKM. With 3 bases clipped from V and 7 bases from J, the junction kept 12 bases outside the gene matches. Written as DNA, the CDR3 is TGTGCCAGCAGTTTCCGTATCGCCGTACAGGGGGCTGGCTACACCTTC. This encodes CASSFRIAVQGAGYTF.

In regard to this clone: Different DNA sequences within this sample yield the same CDR3. J is TRBJ2-7 and V is TRBV9, with D maybe TRBD1 (5 bases). V lost 0 bases, J lost 2 bases, and 6 bases lay in between. Germline V gene lookup returns CDR1 SGDLS and CDR2 YYNGEE. The CDR3 consists of 13 residues. CDR3 DNA: TGTGCCAGCAGCGTAGGACAGACCTACGAGCAGTACTTC. Translating it yields CASSVGQTYEQYF.

The J gene is TRBJ1-2, the V gene TRBV14, with D tentatively TRBD1 (6 bases). Germline loops: CDR1 SGHDN, CDR2 FVKESK. V lost 3 bases and J lost 8, with 25 bases in between. This CDR3 is built from 17 residues. The CDR3 sequence: CASSHPEAGTTRSGYTF. The CDR3 DNA reads as TGTGCCAGCAGCCACCCCGAGGCCGGGACAACTCGGTCGGGCTACACCTTC.

The chain is built from TRBV5-4 and TRBJ2-4, with 12 bases aligning to TRBD1. The V gene's germline CDR1 is SGHNT and CDR2 YYREEE (reference sequence). Germline trimming cut 0 bases from V and 6 bases from J; bases unmatched to any gene: 1. The CDR3 runs 15 residues. CDR3 protein: CASSLAGQGANIQYF. CDR3 nucleotide sequence: TGTGCCAGCAGCTTGGCGGGACAGGGGGCAAACATTCAGTACTTC. Variable domain in full (rest from reference TRBV5-4 and TRBJ2-4): ETGVTQSPTHLIKTRGQQVTLRCSSQSGHNTVSWYQQALGQGPQFIFQYYREEENGRGNFPPRFSGLQFPNYSSELNVNALELDDSALYLCASSLAGQGANIQYFGAGTRLSVL.

This clone appeared once. V usage is TRBV27 and J usage is TRBJ2-3; 13 bases map to TRBD2. CDR1 MNHEY and CDR2 SMNVEV come from the germline V gene (reference sequence). J was trimmed by 5 bases and V by 6 bases; bases with no gene match: 17. The CDR3 spans 19 residues. The CDR3 coding sequence is TGTGCCAGCAGCCACATTAAGCGGACTAGCGGGAGCTCAAAAGATACGCAGTATTTT. As protein: CASSHIKRTSGSSKDTQYF.

The rearrangement uses TRBV19 and TRBJ2-7, with D unclear. The CDR3 spans 14 residues. In germline, CDR1 is LNHDA, CDR2 SQIVND (reference sequence). Trimming cost V 3 bases and J 6 bases, with 15 bases left between them. The CDR3 region has the DNA TGTGCCAGTAGTATTCAAATTGGGTCAGGCGAGCAGTACTTC. Protein: CASSIQIGSGEQYF.

The V and J genes are TRBV29-1 and TRBJ2-3; D remains ambiguous. CDR1 is SQVTM and CDR2 is ANQGSEA in the germline V gene. Deletions cut 4 bases from V and 6 bases from J, with 14 bases between. This CDR3 contains 13 residues. The CDR3 coding sequence is TGCAGCGTTGGAGAAGCATTCGGGGATACGCAGTATTTT. It yields the protein CSVGEAFGDTQYF.

This chain links TRBV7-9 with TRBJ2-5, with a weak D call TRBD1 (5 bases). TRBJ2-7 matches the DNA end more closely, so the J call is doubtful. Germline CDR1 and CDR2: SEHNR and FQNEAQ (reference sequence). The CDR3 runs to 14 residues. In DNA form, the CDR3 reads TGTGCCAGCAGCTTGCAGGGCCGCGCCTACGAGCAGTACTTC. Encoded protein: CASSLQGRAYEQYF.

The CDR3 DNA reads as TGTGCCAGCAGTTTAATGACAGTTGGAGAAAAACTGTTTTTT. This codes for CASSLMTVGEKLFF. The genes are TRBV28 and TRBJ1-4; D possibly corresponds to TRBD1 (5 bases). The CDR3 totals 14 residues. V was cut by 2 bases and J by 8 bases, with 12 bases left in between. CDR1 and CDR2 (germline): MDHEN, SYDVKM.

The CDR3 DNA reads TGTGCCAGCAGTTCAAATAGCGGAGCCTACAATGAGCAGTTCTTC. It specifies CASSSNSGAYNEQFF. The rearrangement links TRBV6-5 to TRBJ2-1; D possibly corresponds to TRBD2 (6 bases). The germline CDR1 and CDR2 sequences are MNHEY and SVGAGI. CDR3 length equals 15 residues. V lost 4 bases, J lost 2 bases, and 12 bases lay in between.

The CDR3 bases are TGTGCCAGCAGCCCCTTCCAGGGTAACTTTTACGAGCAGTACTTC. Translated, it gives CASSPFQGNFYEQYF. The V and J genes are TRBV9 and TRBJ2-7, with D possibly TRBD1 on 5 matching bases. CDR1 is SGDLS and CDR2 is YYNGEE in the germline V gene. CDR3 size: 15 residues. Trimming cost V 4 bases and J 4 bases, with 18 bases left between them.

The chain combines TRBV10-2 with TRBJ2-5; no clear D gene. The end of the DNA aligns better with TRBJ2-7, so the J call may be wrong. The CDR3 has 11 residues. Germline V gene sequence: CDR1 WSHSY, CDR2 SAAADI. The chain's CDR3 is CASSDKFEQYF. As DNA, the CDR3 is TGCGCCAGCAGCGACAAATTCGAGCAGTACTTC.

This chain connects TRBV9 to TRBJ1-3, with 7 positions matching TRBD1. The CDR3 extends over 16 amino acids. V was clipped by 3 bases and J by 0 bases; unmatched bases: 6. CDR1 is SGDLS, CDR2 YYNGEE, per germline. CDR3 in DNA: TGTGCCAGCAGCGGGTGGGACAGCCACTCTGGAAACACCATATATTTT. Protein: CASSGWDSHSGNTIYF.

The chain recombines TRBV27 with TRBJ2-6; D perhaps matches TRBD2 (7 bases). There are 17 residues in the CDR3. Looked up from germline, CDR1 is MNHEY and CDR2 is SMNVEV (reference sequence). The V and J ends lost 5 bases and 4 bases respectively, with 18 bases between them. This CDR3 reads CASSHRDGGPGANVLTF. In nucleotides, the CDR3 is TGTGCCAGCAGTCACCGGGACGGGGGGCCAGGGGCCAACGTCCTGACTTTC.

This rearrangement joins TRBV7-9 to TRBJ2-3; D not certain. CDR3 size: 15 residues. V was shortened by 2 bases and J by 0 bases, with 9 bases between the two germline ends. Germline CDR1 is SEHNR and CDR2 is FQNEAQ (reference sequence). The chain's CDR3 is CASSLMGQSTDTQYF. CDR3 coding DNA: TGTGCCAGCAGCTTAATGGGCCAAAGCACAGATACGCAGTATTTT.

The gene calls are TRBV5-4 and TRBJ1-2; D not certain. The CDR3 length is 11 residues. The V end lost 3 bases, the J end lost 5 bases, and 5 bases lay between the germline ends. Germline CDR1 reads SGHNT; CDR2 reads YYREEE (reference sequence). The CDR3 DNA reads as TGTGCCAGCAGCTCGGGGTATGGCTACACCTTC. Encoded protein: CASSSGYGYTF.

A word on this clone: This same CDR3 is encoded by further DNA sequences in the sample. V and J are TRBV5-1 and TRBJ2-1; 9 bases align to TRBD2. The ends lost 1 base at V and 0 bases at J; junction bases unmatched: 11. The CDR3 has 19 amino acids. Looked up from germline, CDR1 is SGHRS and CDR2 is YFSETQ. The CDR3 protein is CASSLSPAGGSFSYNEQFF. Written as DNA, the CDR3 is TGCGCCAGCAGCTTGAGCCCAGCGGGAGGTTCCTTCTCCTACAATGAGCAGTTCTTC.

The genes are TRBV11-2 and TRBJ1-1; D uncertain. Germline assignment: CDR1 SGHAT and CDR2 FQNNGV. Trimming shortened V by 0 bases and J by 7 bases, and 12 bases separated the two germline ends. The length of the CDR3 is 14 residues. CDR3 DNA sequence: TGTGCCAGCAGCTTAGATCTTTACATCGATGAAGCTTTCTTT. Translation: CASSLDLYIDEAFF.

V is TRBV6-1 and J is TRBJ1-3; 9 positions agree with TRBD1. V lost 4 bases, J lost 4 bases, and 5 bases stayed unmatched. In germline, CDR1 is MNHNS, CDR2 SASEGT. The CDR3 runs to 15 residues. The CDR3 loop reads CASSVQGAEGNTIYF. CDR3 nucleotides: TGTGCCAGCAGTGTACAGGGGGCGGAAGGAAACACCATATATTTT.

This chain uses TRBV7-9 with TRBJ1-1; D gene unclear. Trimming cost V 7 bases and J 0 bases, with 12 bases left between them. Germline CDR1 is SEHNR and CDR2 is FQNEAQ (reference sequence). The CDR3 runs 14 residues. CDR3 region: CASNPILLNTEAFF. CDR3 DNA: TGTGCCAGCAACCCTATTTTGTTGAACACTGAAGCTTTCTTT.

The chain joins TRBV5-1 to TRBJ1-2, with a possible D match to TRBD1 (6 bases). V dropped 2 bases and J dropped 7 bases, with 12 bases sitting between them. Germline lookup yields CDR1 SGHRS and CDR2 YFSETQ. The CDR3 contains 13 residues. The CDR3 region is CASSFNREGGYTF. CDR3 bases: TGCGCCAGCAGCTTTAACAGGGAGGGTGGCTACACCTTC.

The V and J genes are TRBV18 and TRBJ2-1, with 15 bases identical to TRBD2. The CDR3 loop spans 16 amino acids. V shed 3 bases and J 6 bases; nucleotides not matched to a gene: 3. CDR1 is KGHSH and CDR2 is LQKENI in the germline V gene. In DNA, the CDR3 is TGTGCCAGCTCACCTTGGACTAGCGGGAGGGCCAATGAGCAGTTCTTC. Translated: CASSPWTSGRANEQFF. Drawing the rest from reference TRBV18 and TRBJ2-1, the complete variable domain is NAGVMQNPRHLVRRRGQEARLRCSPMKGHSHVYWYRQLPEEGLKFMVYLQKENIIDESGMPKERFSAEFPKEGPSILRIQQVVRGDSAAYFCASSPWTSGRANEQFFGPGTRLTVL.

To note about this clone: Other DNA sequences in this specimen translate into the identical CDR3. V gene TRBV27 combines with J gene TRBJ2-7; tentatively, D is TRBD1 (5 bases). The CDR3 is 13 residues long. The V end was cut by 3 bases, the J end by 3 bases, with 9 bases between. CDR1 and CDR2 from the germline V gene are MNHEY and SMNVEV (reference sequence). The CDR3 DNA sequence: TGTGCCAGCAGTTTCCAGGGAAGCTACGAGCAGTACTTC. This translates into CASSFQGSYEQYF.

V and J are TRBV11-2 and TRBJ1-1; D possibly corresponds to TRBD1 (5 bases). Trimming shortened V by 5 bases and J by 0 bases, and 13 bases separated the two germline ends. The CDR3 covers 15 residues. Looked up from germline, CDR1 is SGHAT and CDR2 is FQNNGV. The CDR3 bases are TGTGCCAGCAGCCAAAAACGACAGATGAACACTGAAGCTTTCTTT. Translation: CASSQKRQMNTEAFF.